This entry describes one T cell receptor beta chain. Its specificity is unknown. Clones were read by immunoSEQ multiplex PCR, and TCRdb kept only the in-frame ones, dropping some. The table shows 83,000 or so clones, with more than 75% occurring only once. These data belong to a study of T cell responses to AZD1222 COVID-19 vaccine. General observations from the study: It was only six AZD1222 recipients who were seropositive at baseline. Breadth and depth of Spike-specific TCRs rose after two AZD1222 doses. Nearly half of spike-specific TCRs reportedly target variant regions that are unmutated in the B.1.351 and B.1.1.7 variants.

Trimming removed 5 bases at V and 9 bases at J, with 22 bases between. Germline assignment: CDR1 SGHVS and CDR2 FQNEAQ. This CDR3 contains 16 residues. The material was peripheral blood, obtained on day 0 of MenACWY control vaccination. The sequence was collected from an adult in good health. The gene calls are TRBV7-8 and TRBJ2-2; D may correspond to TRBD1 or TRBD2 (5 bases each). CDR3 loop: CASSPSRGPFRRELFF. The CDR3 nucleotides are TGTGCCAGCAGCCCCTCCCGGGGACCGTTCCGTCGGGAGCTGTTTTTT.